Listed here are 25 T cell receptor beta chains from one sample, sequenced in a study of response to subunit inactivated influenza vaccine. Each CDR3 protein is one row after TCRdb ran MiXCR on the RT-PCR reads. The profile covers a few hundred thousand distinct CDR3 sequences, with 13% to 15% appearing a single time and roughly 10% taken by the ten largest. This material consisted of PBMCs from blood, taken roughly 13 days after vaccination. Every receptor here comes from a man in his fifties or sixties who received an inactivated influenza vaccine.

The chain couples TRBV25-1 to TRBJ1-1; perhaps TRBD1 as D (6 bases). V was pared by 1 base and J by 8 bases, with 20 bases between. The CDR3 contains 16 residues. Germline V lookup: CDR1 MGHDK, CDR2 SYGVNS. CDR3 residues: CASSEWCGTLEDEAFF. CDR3 coding DNA: TGTGCCAGCAGTGAATGGTGCGGGACACTAGAAGACGAAGCTTTCTTT.

This clonotype was observed a handful of times. V and J are TRBV23-1 and TRBJ2-3; TRBD1 might be the D (5 bases). TRBV23-1 is filed as an ORF, its function uncertain. V lost 0 bases and J lost 2, with 9 bases in between. The CDR3 consists of 15 residues. The DNA of the CDR3 is TGCGCCAGCAGTCAATCGACAGCAGACACAGATACGCAGTATTTT. Amino acid sequence: CASSQSTADTDTQYF.

This rearrangement joins TRBV6-1 to TRBJ2-1; 7 nucleotides match TRBD2. In germline, CDR1 is MNHNS, CDR2 SASEGT. The CDR3 extends over 15 amino acids. Germline trimming cut 6 bases from V and 4 bases from J; bases unmatched to any gene: 9. CDR3 nucleotides: TGTGCCAGCAGCGAGGGACTAACCAGATACAATGAGCAGTTCTTC. This sequence encodes CASSEGLTRYNEQFF.

The chain uses TRBV7-3 and TRBJ1-2, with D perhaps TRBD1 (6 bases). CDR1 and CDR2 (germline): SGHTA, FQGTGA. This CDR3 spans 13 amino acids. Trimming pared 2 bases from V and 8 bases from J, leaving 12 bases between. The CDR3: CASSLGRGEGYTF. Written as DNA, the CDR3 is TGTGCCAGCAGCTTAGGCAGGGGCGAGGGCTACACCTTC. The variable domain in full, with the rest retrieved from reference TRBV7-3 and TRBJ1-2, is GAGVSQTPSNKVTEKGKYVELRCDPISGHTALYWYRQSLGQGPEFLIYFQGTGAADDSGLPNDRFFAVRPEGSVSTLKIQRTERGDSAVYLCASSLGRGEGYTFGSGTRLTVV.

This clonotype showed up just a few times. J is TRBJ1-2 and V is TRBV18; D is uncertain. Germline V gene data show CDR1 as KGHSH and CDR2 as LQKENI. The CDR3 has 13 amino acids. Trimming shortened V by 2 bases and J by 8 bases, and 12 bases separated the two germline ends. This chain's CDR3 is CASSPRALGGYTF. The DNA for the CDR3 is TGTGCCAGCTCACCAAGGGCCCTCGGGGGCTACACCTTC. The whole variable domain, remainder taken from reference TRBV18 and TRBJ1-2, is NAGVMQNPRHLVRRRGQEARLRCSPMKGHSHVYWYRQLPEEGLKFMVYLQKENIIDESGMPKERFSAEFPKEGPSILRIQQVVRGDSAAYFCASSPRALGGYTFGSGTRLTVV.

This clonotype was detected only a few times. The chain employs TRBV6-5 and TRBJ2-3; TRBD2 agrees at 8 bases. With V trimmed by 3 bases and J by 5 bases, 7 bases remained unmatched. CDR1 MNHEY and CDR2 SVGAGI come from the germline V gene. The CDR3 runs 15 residues. DNA of the CDR3: TGTGCCAGCAGTTATACGGGGGGGCTGGGAGATACGCAGTATTTT. Protein sequence: CASSYTGGLGDTQYF.

The chain links TRBV28 to TRBJ2-3, with 8 bases matching TRBD2. This CDR3 spans 16 amino acids. Germline V gene data show CDR1 as MDHEN and CDR2 as SYDVKM. The V gene end was trimmed by 2 bases and the J gene end by 4 bases; junction bases not matched to a gene: 8. The CDR3 here is CASSLRAGASPDTQYF. In DNA form, the CDR3 reads TGTGCCAGCAGTTTACGAGCGGGAGCCTCCCCAGATACGCAGTATTTT.

The CDR3 spells CASSLGGGVKTQYF. For the CDR3, the DNA is TGTGCCAGCAGCTTAGGCGGGGGCGTGAAGACCCAGTACTTC. The rearrangement uses TRBV11-2 and TRBJ2-5; tentatively, D is TRBD2 (7 bases). Germline CDR1 and CDR2: SGHAT and FQNNGV. The V end was cut by 1 base, the J end by 6 bases, with 12 bases between. The CDR3 totals 14 residues.

This clonotype was counted only a few times. The chain employs TRBV2 and TRBJ2-7; D tentatively fits TRBD1 or TRBD2 (7 bases each). CDR1 and CDR2 from the germline V gene are SNHLY and FYNNEI. The V end lost 8 bases, the J end lost 3 bases, and 17 bases lay between the germline ends. The CDR3 is made up of 14 amino acids. Here the CDR3 reads CASQMTGTIYEQYF. In nucleotides, the CDR3 is TGTGCCAGCCAGATGACAGGGACTATCTACGAGCAGTACTTC.

The chain couples TRBV3-1 to TRBJ2-5; D uncertain. Trimming cost V 4 bases and J 0 bases, with 9 bases left between them. Germline CDR1 reads LGHDT; CDR2 reads YNNKEL (reference sequence). This CDR3 is built from 14 residues. CDR3 region: CASSRRLYQETQYF. The CDR3 nucleotides read TGTGCCAGCAGCCGGCGCCTGTACCAAGAGACCCAGTACTTC.

This clonotype was detected a few times. The chain links TRBV15 to TRBJ2-3, with 11 bases identical to TRBD1. The CDR3 length is 14 residues. CDR1 and CDR2 from the germline V gene are LNHNV and YYDKDF (reference sequence). V trimming: 6 bases; J trimming: 7 bases; junction bases outside the gene matches: 6. CDR3 in DNA: TGTGCCACCAGGGGGACAGGGGGATGGAATACGCAGTATTTT. Protein product: CATRGTGGWNTQYF.

This clonotype showed up many times. The chain employs TRBV7-9 and TRBJ1-1; a weak D match, TRBD1 (6 bases). V gave up 5 bases and J gave up 5 bases, with 18 bases separating them. CDR3 length: 15 amino acids. Germline CDR1 is SEHNR and CDR2 is FQNEAQ (reference sequence). In DNA, the CDR3 is TGTGCCAGCAGCATCATCCAGGGGTTAAGGACTGAAGCTTTCTTT. Its protein product is CASSIIQGLRTEAFF. Based on the CDR3 plus reference TRBV7-9 and TRBJ1-1, the full variable domain is DTGVSQNPRHKITKRGQNVTFRCDPISEHNRLYWYRQTLGQGPEFLTYFQNEAQLEKSRLLSDRFSAERPKGSFSTLEIQRTEQGDSAMYLCASSIIQGLRTEAFFGQGTRLTVV.

The rearrangement links TRBV6-6 to TRBJ2-7; 9 bases map to TRBD1. CDR1 and CDR2 from the germline V gene are MNHNY and SVGAGI (reference sequence). The V segment lost 6 bases and the J segment 2 bases; nucleotides outside the gene matches: 2. This CDR3 has 13 residues. This chain's CDR3 is CASRGQGPYEQYF. CDR3 bases: TGTGCCAGCAGGGGACAGGGCCCCTACGAGCAGTACTTC.

This clonotype was recorded a few times. CDR3 in DNA: TGTGCCAGCAGGACCGGAGAGGGGTCCGGGGAGCTGTTTTTT. This gives the protein CASRTGEGSGELFF. The chain couples TRBV12-3 or TRBV12-4 to TRBJ2-2, with D perhaps matching TRBD1 or TRBD2 (5 bases each). The V end lost 6 bases, the J end lost 6 bases, and 14 bases lay between the germline ends. There are 14 residues in the CDR3.

This rearrangement joins TRBV6-1 to TRBJ2-7, with 12 nucleotides matching TRBD1. Germline V lookup: CDR1 MNHNS, CDR2 SASEGT. The CDR3 spans 16 residues. The ends lost 3 bases at V and 6 bases at J; junction bases unmatched: 9. The CDR3 sequence is CASSDFIGDRGREQYF. CDR3 sequence (DNA): TGTGCCAGCAGTGACTTCATTGGGGACAGGGGGCGCGAGCAGTACTTC.

On this clonotype itself: This could be a read error, since a much larger clone is one nucleotide away. The chain links TRBV7-8 to TRBJ2-1; D is uncertain. Deletions cut 2 bases from V and 8 bases from J, with 13 bases between. CDR1 SGHVS and CDR2 FQNEAQ come from the germline V gene. The CDR3 extends over 14 amino acids. The CDR3 DNA sequence: TGTGCCAGCAGCTTACTCCTCGGCGGTTATGAGCAGTTCTTC. This gives the protein CASSLLLGGYEQFF.

CDR3: CASSQQGSGELFF. In nucleotides, the CDR3 is TGTGCCAGCAGCCAACAGGGTTCCGGGGAGCTGTTTTTT. V is TRBV3-1 and J is TRBJ2-2; weak D call: TRBD1 (5 bases). The CDR3 loop spans 13 amino acids. CDR1 and CDR2 from the germline V gene are LGHDT and YNNKEL (reference sequence). Trimming took off 2 bases at V and 6 bases at J, with 7 bases between the two ends.

This chain links TRBV20-1 with TRBJ2-7; D is uncertain. Per germline, CDR1 DFQATT and CDR2 SNEGSKA (reference sequence). The CDR3 runs 16 residues. V lost 1 base, J lost 0 bases, and 16 bases lay in between. CDR3 sequence reads: CSARVDGQVLSYEQYF. CDR3 bases: TGCAGTGCTAGAGTTGATGGGCAGGTCCTCTCCTACGAGCAGTACTTC.

The chain uses TRBV20-1 and TRBJ1-5; D is possibly TRBD1 (6 bases). Deletions cut 2 bases from V and 3 bases from J, with 8 bases between. Germline V gene data show CDR1 as DFQATT and CDR2 as SNEGSKA (reference sequence). The CDR3 spans 13 residues. The CDR3 loop reads CSARSGVNQPQHF. The CDR3 bases are TGCAGTGCTAGATCAGGGGTCAATCAGCCCCAGCATTTT.

The chain carries TRBV5-5 and TRBJ1-3; 9 bases line up with TRBD1. The germline CDR1 and CDR2 sequences are SGHKS and YYEKEE (reference sequence). This CDR3 contains 15 residues. V lost 4 bases, J lost 4 bases, and 6 bases stayed unmatched. The CDR3 region has the DNA TGTGCCAGCAGCCTCGGGACAGGGAAAGGAAACACCATATATTTT. It yields the protein CASSLGTGKGNTIYF.

Only one count was recorded for this clonotype. The chain links TRBV29-1 to TRBJ2-7, with D perhaps TRBD2 (6 bases). CDR1 SQVTM and CDR2 ANQGSEA come from the germline V gene. The CDR3 runs 13 residues. V shed 4 bases and J shed 3 bases, with 13 bases lying between them. Here the CDR3 DNA reads TGCAGCGTTGGGGACTTAACCTACTACGAGCAGTACTTC. It is translated as CSVGDLTYYEQYF.

The V call is TRBV9, the J call TRBJ2-1, with D perhaps given as TRBD1 or TRBD2 (6 bases each). Germline values: CDR1 SGDLS, CDR2 YYNGEE. The V end lost 0 bases, the J end lost 7 bases, and 17 bases lay between the germline ends. The CDR3 spans 16 residues. DNA of the CDR3: TGTGCCAGCAGCGTAGCTGGTAGCGAGGGGGGAAATGAGCAGTTCTTC. Protein: CASSVAGSEGGNEQFF.

This clonotype has more than one count but fewer than ten. This chain joins TRBV5-1 and TRBJ1-6; unclear D gene. With 7 bases removed from V and 7 bases from J, the gap between germline ends came to 6 bases. CDR1 and CDR2 (germline): SGHRS, YFSETQ. The CDR3 has 11 residues. CDR3 sequence: CASGGNSPLHF. The CDR3 nucleotides read TGCGCCAGCGGCGGCAATTCACCCCTCCACTTT.

This chain uses TRBV9 with TRBJ1-5; 7 bases line up with TRBD1. The germline V gene has CDR1 SGDLS and CDR2 YYNGEE. V was pared by 7 bases and J by 2 bases, with 9 bases of the junction left unmatched. The CDR3 spans 15 residues. CDR3 bases: TGTGCCAGCGGGTCAGACAGGGAGGGCAATCAGCCCCAGCATTTT. Its protein product is CASGSDREGNQPQHF.

This clonotype has only a few counts. The chain has TRBV12-3 or TRBV12-4 and TRBJ2-1; D is unclear. This CDR3 comprises 14 residues. Trimming shortened V by 4 bases and J by 0 bases, and 7 bases separated the two germline ends. The CDR3 coding sequence is TGTGCCAGCAGTTCAACGACCTCCTACAATGAGCAGTTCTTC. Its protein product is CASSSTTSYNEQFF.